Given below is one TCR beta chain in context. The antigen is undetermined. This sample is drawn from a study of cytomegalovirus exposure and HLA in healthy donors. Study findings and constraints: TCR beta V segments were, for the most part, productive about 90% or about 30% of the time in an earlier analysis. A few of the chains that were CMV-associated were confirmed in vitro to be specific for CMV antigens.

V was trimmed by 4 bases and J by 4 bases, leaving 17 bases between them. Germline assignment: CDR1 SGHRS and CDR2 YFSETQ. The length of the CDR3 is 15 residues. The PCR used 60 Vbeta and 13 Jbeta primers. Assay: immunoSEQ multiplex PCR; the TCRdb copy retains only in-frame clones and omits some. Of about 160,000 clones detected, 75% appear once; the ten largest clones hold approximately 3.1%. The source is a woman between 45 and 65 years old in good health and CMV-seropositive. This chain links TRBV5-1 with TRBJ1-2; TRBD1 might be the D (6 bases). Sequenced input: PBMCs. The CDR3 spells CASSATGLSGYGYTF. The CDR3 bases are TGCGCCAGCAGCGCGACAGGCCTGTCTGGCTATGGCTACACCTTC.